This T cell receptor (beta chain) was sequenced during a study of control samples from healthy donors and cancer patients. TCRdb keeps only in-frame clones here, not all; method: immunoSEQ multiplex PCR. The sample carries 110,000 or so clones, over 75% recorded once. The CDR3 spans 15 residues. Germline values: CDR1 SGHRS, CDR2 YFSETQ. V lost 0 bases, J lost 6 bases, and 3 bases stayed unmatched. This chain connects TRBV5-1 to TRBJ2-1; the match to TRBD2 covers 10 bases. Input material: blood. This receptor was identified in a human donor in good health. The donor label of this sample is uncertain. In DNA, the CDR3 is TGCGCCAGCAGCTTGGATGTAGCGGGGGGCAATGAGCAGTTCTTC. This gives the protein CASSLDVAGGNEQFF.